A single sample gave rise to the 28 T cell receptor beta chains below, sequenced in a study of T cell changes during pregnancy in multiple sclerosis. TCRdb's table, derived via immunoSEQ multiplex PCR, lists solely in-frame clones and lacks some. The sample lists about 79,000 clones; 80% to 95% were seen once. Sequenced material: CD4+ T cells from peripheral blood mononuclear cells, taken in the second trimester of pregnancy. These receptors were taken from a female donor with multiple sclerosis, enrolled in a pregnancy study.

J is TRBJ1-2 and V is TRBV27; the match to TRBD1 covers 11 bases. Trimming removed 6 bases from V and 2 bases from J; junction bases left unmatched: 8. The germline gives CDR1 MNHEY, CDR2 SMNVEV (reference sequence). This CDR3 contains 16 residues. The chain's CDR3 is CASRPSGTGGNYGYTF. In DNA form, the CDR3 reads TGTGCCAGCAGACCGTCTGGGACAGGGGGGAACTATGGCTACACCTTC.

This clone was detected a few times. This chain connects TRBV5-6 to TRBJ2-2; D ambiguous. V was pared by 4 bases and J by 7 bases, with 8 bases between. CDR1 and CDR2 from the germline V gene are SGHDT and YYEEEE. The CDR3 has 12 residues. CDR3 loop: CASSIDLGELFF. The DNA of the CDR3 is TGTGCCAGCAGCATAGATCTCGGGGAGCTGTTTTTT.

The chain joins TRBV7-2 to TRBJ1-6; a possible D gene is TRBD1 (6 bases). CDR1 and CDR2 from the germline V gene are SGHTA and FQGNSA. The CDR3 consists of 15 residues. Trimming took off 5 bases at V and 2 bases at J, with 10 bases between the two ends. CDR3 coding DNA: TGTGCCAGCAGCGCGCAGGGGACCTATAATTCACCCCTCCACTTT. This encodes CASSAQGTYNSPLHF.

The chain couples TRBV15 to TRBJ2-7, with 7 bases lining up with TRBD1. Looked up from germline, CDR1 is LNHNV and CDR2 is YYDKDF (reference sequence). The CDR3 has 15 residues. Losses at the gene ends were 5 bases for V and 6 bases for J; bases not matched to a gene: 13. The CDR3 sequence is CATSELGGASGEQYF. DNA for the CDR3: TGTGCCACCAGCGAACTAGGGGGCGCATCGGGCGAGCAGTACTTC.

The chain carries TRBV5-8 and TRBJ2-7; D not resolved. Trimming took off 0 bases at V and 0 bases at J, with 7 bases between the two ends. Germline CDR1 SGHTS, CDR2 YDEGEE. The CDR3 contains 14 residues. This chain's CDR3 is CASSLATSSYEQYF. In nucleotides, the CDR3 is TGTGCCAGCAGCTTGGCCACGAGCTCCTACGAGCAGTACTTC. The variable domain in full, with the rest retrieved from reference TRBV5-8 and TRBJ2-7, is EAGVTQSPTHLIKTRGQQATLRCSPISGHTSVYWYQQALGLGLQFLLWYDEGEERNRGNFPPRFSGRQFPNYSSELNVNALELEDSALYLCASSLATSSYEQYFGPGTRLTVT.

The rearrangement uses TRBV7-6 and TRBJ2-7, with 8 bases matching TRBD2. Germline CDR1 SGHVS, CDR2 FNYEAQ. The V and J ends lost 2 bases and 4 bases, in that order; junction bases with no gene match: 4. The CDR3 contains 14 residues. CDR3 loop: CASSLQRELYEQYF. CDR3 nucleotides: TGTGCCAGCAGCTTACAGCGGGAGCTATACGAGCAGTACTTC.

The chain is built from TRBV15 and TRBJ2-3, with a possible D match to TRBD1 (6 bases). Trimming removed 7 bases from V and 2 bases from J, with 16 bases in between. CDR1 is LNHNV, CDR2 YYDKDF, per germline (reference sequence). There are 15 residues in the CDR3. The CDR3 reads CATTLGQGYTDTQYF. The DNA for the CDR3 is TGTGCCACCACCCTAGGCCAGGGGTACACAGATACGCAGTATTTT.

The chain combines TRBV29-1 with TRBJ2-7; 7 bases match TRBD1. This CDR3 contains 12 residues. The V gene's germline CDR1 is SQVTM and CDR2 ANQGSEA. The J segment lost 4 bases and the V segment lost 3 bases, leaving 3 bases of the junction unmatched. The CDR3 region has the DNA TGCAGCGTTGAGGGACAGACGTACGAGCAGTACTTC. Protein sequence: CSVEGQTYEQYF.

This sequence joins TRBV7-9 and TRBJ2-7, with 7 nucleotides matching TRBD1. CDR1 SEHNR and CDR2 FQNEAQ come from the germline V gene (reference sequence). This CDR3 region has 14 residues. Trimming cost V 3 bases and J 1 base; bases outside gene matches: 3. CDR3 loop: CASSLGTVSYEQYF. As DNA, the CDR3 is TGTGCCAGCAGCTTGGGGACAGTTTCCTACGAGCAGTACTTC.

The V and J genes are TRBV11-1 and TRBJ1-1; D is ambiguous. The length of the CDR3 is 13 residues. Per germline, CDR1 SGHAT and CDR2 FQDESV (reference sequence). V dropped 5 bases and J dropped 1 base, with 8 bases sitting between them. This CDR3 reads CASSRGPNTEAFF. CDR3 DNA: TGTGCCAGCAGCCGTGGGCCGAACACTGAAGCTTTCTTT. The variable domain in full, with the rest retrieved from reference TRBV11-1 and TRBJ1-1, is EAEVAQSPRYKITEKSQAVAFWCDPISGHATLYWYRQILGQGPELLVQFQDESVVDDSQLPKDRFSAERLKGVDSTLKIQPAELGDSAMYLCASSRGPNTEAFFGQGTRLTVV.

This chain links TRBV7-6 with TRBJ1-4, with 7 bases that match TRBD1. The trim removed 0 bases at V and 8 bases at J, leaving 6 bases unmatched. The CDR3 contains 15 residues. Germline V lookup: CDR1 SGHVS, CDR2 FNYEAQ. The DNA of the CDR3 is TGTGCCAGCAGCTTAGCGACAGGGACGGGGGAAAAACTGTTTTTT. Translating gives CASSLATGTGEKLFF.

This clone was recorded once. The V gene is TRBV2, the J gene TRBJ2-3, with D perhaps matching TRBD2 (6 bases). The V end lost 7 bases, the J end lost 1 base, and 12 bases lay between the germline ends. CDR3 length: 14 residues. The germline gives CDR1 SNHLY, CDR2 FYNNEI. The CDR3 region is CASKPGLGTDTQYF. In DNA form, the CDR3 reads TGTGCCAGCAAACCGGGACTTGGCACAGATACGCAGTATTTT. The full variable domain, with the rest looked up from reference TRBV2 and TRBJ2-3, is EPEVTQTPSHQVTQMGQEVILRCVPISNHLYFYWYRQILGQKVEFLVSFYNNEISEKSEIFDDQFSVERPDGSNFTLKIRSTKLEDSAMYFCASKPGLGTDTQYFGPGTRLTVL.

In its sample, this clone was seen a few times. The V and J genes are TRBV30 and TRBJ1-2; 9 bases map to TRBD1. The CDR3 runs to 13 residues. Trimming at V came to 3 bases and at J to 8 bases, leaving 7 bases not matched to a gene. In germline, CDR1 is GTSNPN, CDR2 SVGIG (reference sequence). CDR3 in amino acids: CAWSAQGAGGYTF. In DNA, the CDR3 is TGTGCCTGGAGCGCACAGGGGGCCGGGGGCTACACCTTC.

This clone appeared a single time. The rearrangement uses TRBV5-1 and TRBJ1-2; possible D gene TRBD1, 6 bases. Per the germline V gene, CDR1 is SGHRS and CDR2 is YFSETQ. The CDR3 extends over 15 amino acids. Deletions cut 0 bases from V and 3 bases from J, with 12 bases between. CDR3 nucleotides: TGCGCCAGCAGCTTGGATACAGGGAGGGACTATGGCTACACCTTC. Its protein is CASSLDTGRDYGYTF. The complete variable domain, with remaining parts taken from reference TRBV5-1 and TRBJ1-2, reads KAGVTQTPRYLIKTRGQQVTLSCSPISGHRSVSWYQQTPGQGLQFLFEYFSETQRNKGNFPGRFSGRQFSNSRSEMNVSTLELGDSALYLCASSLDTGRDYGYTFGSGTRLTVV.

V gene TRBV5-4 combines with J gene TRBJ1-1; a weak D match, TRBD1 (6 bases). The V end lost 0 bases, the J end lost 5 bases, and 11 bases lay between the germline ends. The CDR3 runs to 14 residues. Germline CDR1 reads SGHNT; CDR2 reads YYREEE (reference sequence). The CDR3 DNA reads TGTGCCAGCAGCTTGGAGGGGGGGCCTACTGAAGCTTTCTTT. It yields the protein CASSLEGGPTEAFF.

The chain links TRBV14 to TRBJ1-5; D ambiguous. The germline gives CDR1 SGHDN, CDR2 FVKESK. Trimming cost V 1 base and J 9 bases, with 10 bases left between them. This CDR3 comprises 13 residues. As DNA, the CDR3 is TGTGCCAGCAGCCAAGCATCTACGGGGCCCCAGCATTTT. The encoded protein is CASSQASTGPQHF.

The J gene is TRBJ1-5, the V gene TRBV30; D is undetermined. Deletions cut 0 bases from V and 6 bases from J, with 12 bases between. Germline V gene data show CDR1 as GTSNPN and CDR2 as SVGIG (reference sequence). The CDR3 runs to 14 residues. This chain's CDR3 is CAWSVFQSGQPQHF. The CDR3 DNA sequence: TGTGCCTGGAGTGTATTCCAGTCGGGTCAGCCCCAGCATTTT.

This chain connects TRBV2 to TRBJ1-6; D gene uncertain. Germline lookup yields CDR1 SNHLY and CDR2 FYNNEI. Between the trimmed V and J ends, which lost 6 bases and 7 bases, there was a span of 13 bases. There are 14 residues in the CDR3. The CDR3 DNA reads as TGTGCCAGCAGACCCGCCGGGTACAATTCACCCCTCCACTTT. Protein: CASRPAGYNSPLHF.

The J gene is TRBJ2-7, the V gene TRBV11-3; 7 bases are a match to TRBD2. The germline V gene has CDR1 SGHNT and CDR2 YENEEA. CDR3 length: 15 amino acids. V shed 3 bases and J 3 bases; nucleotides not matched to a gene: 8. Written as DNA, the CDR3 is TGTGCCAGCAGCTTTTTGGCTAGCGGAAACTACGAGCAGTACTTC. Amino acids: CASSFLASGNYEQYF.

The chain has TRBV28 and TRBJ2-1; D uncertain. CDR1 is MDHEN and CDR2 is SYDVKM in the germline V gene. V lost 2 bases, J lost 3 bases, and 11 bases lay in between. There are 15 residues in the CDR3. The CDR3 sequence is CASSLAGVNYNEQFF. The CDR3 DNA sequence: TGTGCCAGCAGTTTAGCCGGAGTTAACTACAATGAGCAGTTCTTC.

The chain employs TRBV6-1 and TRBJ1-2, with TRBD1 identical over 8 bases. CDR3 length: 16 residues. Looked up from germline, CDR1 is MNHNS and CDR2 is SASEGT. V dropped 4 bases and J dropped 2; count of bases not matched to a gene: 9. The CDR3 protein is CASSVMDRVGNYGYTF. Here the CDR3 DNA reads TGTGCCAGCAGTGTTATGGACAGGGTAGGGAACTATGGCTACACCTTC.

CDR3 DNA sequence: TGTGCCAGCGACCGAGCGGGAAGTAATTCACCCCTCCACTTT. Translated: CASDRAGSNSPLHF. This chain connects TRBV9 to TRBJ1-6; D uncertain. The germline CDR1 and CDR2 sequences are SGDLS and YYNGEE. V lost 7 bases and J 6 bases, leaving 14 bases between the germline ends. CDR3 size: 14 residues.

This chain uses TRBV7-2 with TRBJ1-1; D remains ambiguous. Deletions cut 1 base from V and 1 base from J, with 7 bases between. Germline V gene lookup returns CDR1 SGHTA and CDR2 FQGNSA. This CDR3 is built from 14 residues. The CDR3 DNA sequence: TGTGCCAGCAGCTTAGAACTGCCGAACACTGAAGCTTTCTTT. Translating it yields CASSLELPNTEAFF.

This chain joins TRBV28 and TRBJ1-2, with D possibly matching TRBD1 (6 bases). This CDR3 has 16 amino acids. V was trimmed by 5 bases and J by 2 bases, leaving 18 bases between them. The germline V gene encodes CDR1 MDHEN and CDR2 SYDVKM. CDR3 sequence (DNA): TGTGCCAGCAGTCGAAGAGGCAGGGGTGAGAACTATGGCTACACCTTC. Its protein is CASSRRGRGENYGYTF.

V and J are TRBV7-8 and TRBJ1-1; D is possibly TRBD1 (6 bases). The V and J ends lost 1 base and 1 base respectively, with 7 bases between them. The germline gives CDR1 SGHVS, CDR2 FQNEAQ. This CDR3 is built from 14 residues. For the CDR3, the DNA is TGTGCCAGCAGCTTAGTACAGGGGAACACTGAAGCTTTCTTT. The encoded protein is CASSLVQGNTEAFF.

The CDR3 reads CARSPQGNEQFF. The DNA for the CDR3 is TGTGCCAGAAGCCCGCAGGGCAATGAGCAGTTCTTC. The chain joins TRBV5-3 to TRBJ2-1, with D possibly TRBD1 on 5 matching bases. TRBV5-3 is labeled an ORF, and its function is uncertain. CDR3 size: 12 residues. V shed 4 bases and J shed 6 bases, with 8 bases lying between them.

The gene calls are TRBV2 and TRBJ1-2; D is possibly TRBD1 (5 bases). The V and J ends lost 6 bases and 8 bases respectively, with 10 bases between them. The CDR3 runs to 11 residues. Germline assignment: CDR1 SNHLY and CDR2 FYNNEI. CDR3 region: CASSGGTGYTF. CDR3 DNA: TGTGCCAGCAGCGGAGGGACCGGCTACACCTTC. Together with reference TRBV2 and TRBJ1-2, the CDR3 gives the full variable domain: EPEVTQTPSHQVTQMGQEVILRCVPISNHLYFYWYRQILGQKVEFLVSFYNNEISEKSEIFDDQFSVERPDGSNFTLKIRSTKLEDSAMYFCASSGGTGYTFGSGTRLTVV.

The chain joins TRBV11-2 to TRBJ1-6, with 10 bases matching TRBD1. J was trimmed by 6 bases and V by 5 bases; bases with no gene match: 4. This CDR3 spans 15 amino acids. Germline assignment: CDR1 SGHAT and CDR2 FQNNGV. The chain's CDR3 is CASSRRQGANSPLHF. CDR3 coding DNA: TGTGCCAGCAGCCGAAGACAGGGGGCTAATTCACCCCTCCACTTT.